The 13 T cell receptor beta chains in this list originate from one sample, sequenced in a study of blood T cells in healthy people across ages. Using a J-beta primer mix together with a sample-barcoded 5' primer, a second PCR was run for about 6 to 12 cycles. MiXCR was run by TCRdb on the 5' RACE reads, yielding one entry per CDR3 protein. The profile shows approximately 2,000,000 distinct CDR3 sequences, 30% to 40% of them singletons. The specimen was blood. The receptors stem from a human donor in good health.

The sample holds a few counts of this clonotype. The rearrangement uses TRBV7-9 and TRBJ1-2; unclear D gene. Per germline, CDR1 SEHNR and CDR2 FQNEAQ (reference sequence). The CDR3 contains 13 residues. Trimming left V 6 bases short and J 8 bases short, with 16 bases between. CDR3 in amino acids: CASSFSPFIGYTF. CDR3 in DNA: TGTGCCAGCAGTTTCAGTCCCTTCATAGGCTACACCTTC.

This clonotype showed up just a few times. This chain connects TRBV4-3 to TRBJ2-7; 8 nucleotides line up with TRBD2. This CDR3 contains 15 residues. V lost 5 bases and J lost 0; bases outside the gene matches: 6. Per the germline V gene, CDR1 is LGHNA and CDR2 is YSLEER. In nucleotides, the CDR3 is TGCGCCAGCAGCGACGTAGCGGGGACCTCCTACGAGCAGTACTTC. Protein sequence: CASSDVAGTSYEQYF.

Worth noting for this clonotype: A read error may be the cause here, since a much bigger clone is one base away. This is likely a read error, given that the CDR3 carries no conserved phenylalanine or tryptophan at its end. The chain combines TRBV6-2 or TRBV6-3 with TRBJ2-1; no reliable D call. The CDR3 is made up of 13 amino acids. V was trimmed by 5 bases and J by 4 bases, leaving 9 bases between them. Germline V gives CDR1 MNHEY, CDR2 SVGEGT. As DNA, the CDR3 is TGTGCCAGCAGTGCAGACGGATACAATGAGCAGTTCGTC. This gives the protein CASSADGYNEQFV.

This clonotype was counted only a few times. This sequence joins TRBV29-1 and TRBJ2-5, with D hard to call. The CDR3 runs to 13 residues. Per germline, CDR1 SQVTM and CDR2 ANQGSEA. Deletions cut 4 bases from V and 0 bases from J, with 9 bases between. The CDR3 DNA reads as TGCAGCGTTGTTGGCAGCGACCAAGAGACCCAGTACTTC. Translation: CSVVGSDQETQYF. Filled out from reference TRBV29-1 and TRBJ2-5, the complete variable domain reads SAVISQKPSRDICQRGTSLTIQCQVDSQVTMMFWYRQQPGQSLTLIATANQGSEATYESGFVIDKFPISRPNLTFSTLTVSNMSPEDSSIYLCSVVGSDQETQYFGPGTRLLVL.

In its sample, this clonotype was seen a few times. V usage is TRBV5-6 and J usage is TRBJ2-1; D possibly corresponds to TRBD1 (6 bases). V was cut by 4 bases and J by 9 bases, with 17 bases left in between. The CDR3 runs to 14 residues. Germline CDR1 is SGHDT and CDR2 is YYEEEE. CDR3 residues: CASSPALGTTEQFF. The CDR3 bases are TGTGCCAGCAGCCCCGCCCTTGGGACAACTGAGCAGTTCTTC. The whole variable domain, filled in from reference TRBV5-6 and TRBJ2-1, reads DAGVTQSPTHLIKTRGQQVTLRCSPKSGHDTVSWYQQALGQGPQFIFQYYEEEERQRGNFPDRFSGHQFPNYSSELNVNALLLGDSALYLCASSPALGTTEQFFGPGTRLTVL.

This clonotype was detected a few times. The chain employs TRBV29-1 and TRBJ1-2; no definite D call. Trimming took off 0 bases at V and 0 bases at J, with 8 bases between the two ends. The CDR3 is made up of 14 amino acids. The germline CDR1 and CDR2 sequences are SQVTM and ANQGSEA. In DNA form, the CDR3 reads TGCAGCGTTGAAGATCTGGAAGCTAACTATGGCTACACCTTC. Encoded protein: CSVEDLEANYGYTF. Full variable domain (outside the CDR3, taken from reference TRBV29-1 and TRBJ1-2): SAVISQKPSRDICQRGTSLTIQCQVDSQVTMMFWYRQQPGQSLTLIATANQGSEATYESGFVIDKFPISRPNLTFSTLTVSNMSPEDSSIYLCSVEDLEANYGYTFGSGTRLTVV.

This sequence joins TRBV5-1 and TRBJ1-1; 9 bases are shared with TRBD1. CDR1 is SGHRS, CDR2 YFSETQ, per germline. With 1 base clipped from V and 5 bases from J, the junction kept 6 bases outside the gene matches. The CDR3 has 15 residues. DNA of the CDR3: TGCGCCAGCAGCTTGTTCGACAGGGGGGTTACTGAAGCTTTCTTT. It encodes CASSLFDRGVTEAFF.

This clonotype was observed a handful of times. This chain links TRBV4-3 with TRBJ2-2; no clear D. CDR1 is LGHNA and CDR2 is YSLEER in the germline V gene. Trimming removed 2 bases at V and 3 bases at J, with 19 bases between. This CDR3 is 18 amino acids long. CDR3 nucleotides: TGCGCCAGCAGCCAATCCCTAGAAGCCCGGGTGGACACCGGGGAGCTGTTTTTT. This translates into CASSQSLEARVDTGELFF.

CDR3 bases: TGTGCCAGCAGCTTGAGTCCCGGGGGCTACGAGCAGTACTTC. Encoded protein: CASSLSPGGYEQYF. The chain links TRBV5-6 to TRBJ2-7, with a possible D match to TRBD2 (6 bases). There are 14 residues in the CDR3. Trimming cost V 1 base and J 3 bases, with 11 bases left between them. Germline V gene data show CDR1 as SGHDT and CDR2 as YYEEEE.

The chain links TRBV6-2 or TRBV6-3 to TRBJ2-1; 8 bases fit TRBD2. The CDR3 is 19 residues long. V dropped 0 bases and J dropped 4; count of bases not matched to a gene: 14. Germline V CDR1 and CDR2: MNHEY, SVGEGT. The DNA for the CDR3 is TGTGCCAGCAGTTACTCGATCAGCTTAGCGGGGCAACCTTACAATGAGCAGTTCTTC. This sequence encodes CASSYSISLAGQPYNEQFF.

This clonotype has just one count. V is TRBV10-3 and J is TRBJ2-1; 11 bases align to TRBD2. Trimming at V came to 2 bases and at J to 5 bases, leaving 5 bases not matched to a gene. CDR3 size: 16 residues. Germline values: CDR1 ENHRY, CDR2 SYGVKD. Here the CDR3 reads CAISEDRLAGNNEQFF. The CDR3 nucleotides are TGTGCCATCAGTGAGGATAGACTAGCGGGGAACAATGAGCAGTTCTTC.

By share, this clonotype counts as medium-sized. A read error may be the cause here, since a much bigger clone is one base away. This rearrangement joins TRBV3-1 to TRBJ2-7; 11 nucleotides align to TRBD1. The CDR3 runs to 15 residues. Losses at the gene ends were 1 base for V and 3 bases for J; bases not matched to a gene: 2. Germline lookup yields CDR1 LGHDT and CDR2 YNNKEL (reference sequence). The CDR3 sequence is CASSQGGTGGYEQYF. CDR3 coding DNA: TGTGCCAGCAGCCAAGGGGGGACAGGGGGCTACGAGCAGTACTTC.

The DNA of the CDR3 is TGTGCCAGCAGCTCAGACAGAAATAGCAATCAGCCCCAGCATTTT. Translated: CASSSDRNSNQPQHF. The V gene is TRBV5-6, the J gene TRBJ1-5, with D perhaps matching TRBD1 (5 bases). Between the trimmed V and J ends, which lost 3 bases and 0 bases, there was a span of 10 bases. Germline V gives CDR1 SGHDT, CDR2 YYEEEE. The CDR3 has 15 amino acids.